What follows are 29 T cell receptor beta chains derived from one specimen sequenced in a study of cytomegalovirus exposure and HLA in healthy donors. Use of 60 Vbeta and 13 Jbeta primers characterized the PCR. Assay: immunoSEQ multiplex PCR; the TCRdb copy retains only in-frame clones and omits some. The table lists around 100,000 clones, around three quarters of them singletons, with around 5% in the top ten. Sequencing was done on a sample of PBMCs. The receptors originated from a female donor in good health and CMV-seropositive.

The chain is built from TRBV6-5 and TRBJ2-1; 11 nucleotides match TRBD2. The V gene's germline CDR1 is MNHEY and CDR2 SVGAGI. This CDR3 is built from 15 residues. Losses at the gene ends were 5 bases for V and 9 bases for J; bases not matched to a gene: 9. CDR3 sequence reads: CASSKLTSGIGEQFF. The DNA for the CDR3 is TGTGCCAGCAGTAAACTGACTAGCGGGATAGGTGAGCAGTTCTTC.

V usage is TRBV7-3 and J usage is TRBJ1-1; no definite D call. Trimming stripped 4 bases from V and 6 bases from J, with 15 bases between. In germline, CDR1 is SGHTA, CDR2 FQGTGA. The CDR3 contains 14 residues. CDR3 sequence (DNA): TGTGCCAGCAGCTCCGGGTCCCCGGGTGCTGAAGCTTTCTTT. It encodes CASSSGSPGAEAFF. Drawing the rest from reference TRBV7-3 and TRBJ1-1, the complete variable domain is GAGVSQTPSNKVTEKGKYVELRCDPISGHTALYWYRQSLGQGPEFLIYFQGTGAADDSGLPNDRFFAVRPEGSVSTLKIQRTERGDSAVYLCASSSGSPGAEAFFGQGTRLTVV.

This clone was detected only a few times. The gene calls are TRBV11-1 and TRBJ2-1; 7 bases map to TRBD2. Germline V gene data show CDR1 as SGHAT and CDR2 as FQDESV (reference sequence). Germline trimming cut 4 bases from V and 3 bases from J; bases unmatched to any gene: 12. There are 17 residues in the CDR3. The CDR3 reads CASSSRRSSGGYNEQFF. The DNA for the CDR3 is TGTGCCAGCAGCTCTAGGCGATCTTCGGGAGGCTACAATGAGCAGTTCTTC. The variable domain in full, completed from reference TRBV11-1 and TRBJ2-1, reads EAEVAQSPRYKITEKSQAVAFWCDPISGHATLYWYRQILGQGPELLVQFQDESVVDDSQLPKDRFSAERLKGVDSTLKIQPAELGDSAMYLCASSSRRSSGGYNEQFFGPGTRLTVL.

This chain links TRBV6-5 with TRBJ1-2, with D tentatively TRBD1 (6 bases). V shed 7 bases and J shed 2 bases, with 14 bases lying between them. Germline V gives CDR1 MNHEY, CDR2 SVGAGI. This CDR3 spans 14 amino acids. The CDR3 is CASTDLDRNYGYTF. The DNA of the CDR3 is TGTGCCAGCACAGACCTGGACAGAAACTATGGCTACACCTTC.

In its sample, this clone was seen once. The CDR3 reads CANDRGGTEAFF. CDR3 DNA: TGTGCCAACGACAGGGGGGGGACTGAAGCTTTCTTT. This rearrangement joins TRBV6-4 to TRBJ1-1, with TRBD1 identical over 9 bases. Germline trimming cut 10 bases from V and 5 bases from J; bases unmatched to any gene: 5. CDR1 and CDR2 (germline): MRHNA, SNTAGT. CDR3 length: 12 amino acids.

The V and J genes are TRBV5-4 and TRBJ2-3; 9 bases align to TRBD2. V dropped 0 bases and J dropped 4; count of bases not matched to a gene: 6. This CDR3 has 16 amino acids. Germline V gives CDR1 SGHNT, CDR2 YYREEE (reference sequence). For the CDR3, the DNA is TGTGCCAGCAGCTTGGCCCGGCGGGGGGGCCCAGATACGCAGTATTTT. Its translation: CASSLARRGGPDTQYF. Together with reference TRBV5-4 and TRBJ2-3, the CDR3 gives the full variable domain: ETGVTQSPTHLIKTRGQQVTLRCSSQSGHNTVSWYQQALGQGPQFIFQYYREEENGRGNFPPRFSGLQFPNYSSELNVNALELDDSALYLCASSLARRGGPDTQYFGPGTRLTVL.

This chain joins TRBV7-2 and TRBJ2-7; TRBD1 is a possible D gene (6 bases). The germline V gene has CDR1 SGHTA and CDR2 FQGNSA. Trimming left V 4 bases short and J 5 bases short, with 9 bases between. The CDR3 length is 12 residues. The CDR3 nucleotides are TGTGCCAGCAGCTCAAACAGGGACGAGCAGTACTTC. Residues: CASSSNRDEQYF. Based on the CDR3 plus reference TRBV7-2 and TRBJ2-7, the full variable domain is GAGVSQSPSNKVTEKGKDVELRCDPISGHTALYWYRQSLGQGLEFLIYFQGNSAPDKSGLPSDRFSAERTGGSVSTLTIQRTQQEDSAVYLCASSSNRDEQYFGPGTRLTVT.

The V call is TRBV5-4, the J call TRBJ1-1; no clear D. Germline V lookup: CDR1 SGHNT, CDR2 YYREEE (reference sequence). This CDR3 region has 12 residues. V lost 2 bases, J lost 0 bases, and 2 bases lay in between. The CDR3 DNA reads as TGTGCCAGCAGCTTCTTGAACACTGAAGCTTTCTTT. Amino acid sequence: CASSFLNTEAFF.

This clone was found a few times. This rearrangement joins TRBV7-9 to TRBJ2-3; 7 bases line up with TRBD2. J gave up 1 base and V 1 base, and 2 bases lay outside the gene matches. The CDR3 loop spans 15 amino acids. Germline V CDR1 and CDR2: SEHNR, FQNEAQ (reference sequence). CDR3 protein: CASSLGLAGTDTQYF. The DNA for the CDR3 is TGTGCCAGCAGCTTAGGGCTAGCGGGCACAGATACGCAGTATTTT.

The V gene is TRBV30, the J gene TRBJ2-3, with 7 bases matching TRBD2. CDR3 length equals 12 residues. The germline CDR1 and CDR2 sequences are GTSNPN and SVGIG (reference sequence). V lost 6 bases and J lost 5; bases outside the gene matches: 5. The CDR3 here is CACGLGGDTQYF. The CDR3 bases are TGTGCCTGCGGACTAGGCGGAGATACGCAGTATTTT.

This clone has a single count. The chain joins TRBV9 to TRBJ2-1; 8 bases align to TRBD2. Per the germline V gene, CDR1 is SGDLS and CDR2 is YYNGEE. The trim removed 4 bases at V and 5 bases at J, leaving 2 bases unmatched. This CDR3 has 13 amino acids. In DNA form, the CDR3 reads TGTGCCAGCAGCCGGCGGGGGGACAATGAGCAGTTCTTC. Translating it yields CASSRRGDNEQFF. Full variable domain (missing parts from reference TRBV9 and TRBJ2-1): DSGVTQTPKHLITATGQRVTLRCSPRSGDLSVYWYQQSLDQGLQFLIQYYNGEERAKGNILERFSAQQFPDLHSELNLSSLELGDSALYFCASSRRGDNEQFFGPGTRLTVL.

The rearrangement uses TRBV27 and TRBJ1-3; 8 positions agree with TRBD1. This CDR3 spans 16 amino acids. Trimming took 5 bases from V and 5 from J; bases not matched to a gene: 11. Germline loops: CDR1 MNHEY, CDR2 SMNVEV (reference sequence). CDR3 region: CASSGTGTGKRNTIYF. The CDR3 DNA sequence: TGTGCCAGCAGTGGTACAGGGACAGGAAAACGAAACACCATATATTTT.

J is TRBJ1-5 and V is TRBV27; D uncertain. Trimming pared 3 bases from V and 11 bases from J, leaving 11 bases between. In germline, CDR1 is MNHEY, CDR2 SMNVEV (reference sequence). The CDR3 runs 12 residues. The CDR3 reads CASSFSSPAQHF. The CDR3 bases are TGTGCCAGCAGTTTTTCAAGTCCAGCCCAGCATTTT.

The chain uses TRBV7-8 and TRBJ2-1; 12 nucleotides agree with TRBD2. Germline CDR1 reads SGHVS; CDR2 reads FQNEAQ. The CDR3 is 16 residues long. The trim removed 4 bases at V and 6 bases at J, leaving 7 bases unmatched. Here the CDR3 reads CASSSRLAGVPNEQFF. CDR3 DNA sequence: TGTGCCAGCAGCTCGCGACTAGCGGGGGTTCCCAATGAGCAGTTCTTC.

This clone was counted only a few times. This chain uses TRBV20-1 with TRBJ2-3, with D uncertain. CDR3 length equals 11 residues. V shed 1 base and J shed 6 bases, with 5 bases lying between them. Germline assignment: CDR1 DFQATT and CDR2 SNEGSKA (reference sequence). CDR3 sequence: CSARVRDTQYF. CDR3 in DNA: TGCAGTGCTAGAGTCCGGGATACGCAGTATTTT.

The chain employs TRBV18 and TRBJ1-4, with 7 bases aligning to TRBD1. Unmatched junction bases numbered 12, after V lost 3 bases and J lost 8 bases. Germline lookup yields CDR1 KGHSH and CDR2 LQKENI. The CDR3 contains 16 residues. CDR3 in amino acids: CASSPATGRNSEKLFF. The CDR3 DNA sequence: TGTGCCAGCTCACCCGCGACAGGGAGGAATAGCGAAAAACTGTTTTTT.

V is TRBV7-8 and J is TRBJ1-2; TRBD1 might be the D (6 bases). The CDR3 loop spans 14 amino acids. In germline, CDR1 is SGHVS, CDR2 FQNEAQ. Trimming removed 6 bases at V and 7 bases at J, with 18 bases between. CDR3 DNA: TGTGCCAGCAGTACAGTCTTCCGGGACACTGGCTACACCTTC. It specifies CASSTVFRDTGYTF.

This chain connects TRBV28 to TRBJ1-2; D unresolved. The length of the CDR3 is 13 residues. CDR1 and CDR2 from the germline V gene are MDHEN and SYDVKM. V was trimmed by 4 bases and J by 8 bases, leaving 14 bases between them. The CDR3 here is CASSSPPAGGYTF. DNA of the CDR3: TGTGCCAGCAGTTCCCCTCCCGCAGGCGGCTACACCTTC.

CDR3: CASSFGGQRGFQYF. The CDR3 region has the DNA TGCGCCAGCAGTTTCGGGGGACAGAGGGGGTTTCAGTACTTC. The chain uses TRBV5-1 and TRBJ2-4; D may be TRBD1 (7 bases). Trimming pared 5 bases from V and 11 bases from J, leaving 20 bases between. Germline CDR1 SGHRS, CDR2 YFSETQ. The CDR3 is 14 residues long.

The chain combines TRBV7-9 with TRBJ2-5; possibly TRBD2 for D (6 bases). V was pared by 2 bases and J by 10 bases, with 8 bases between. Germline CDR1 is SEHNR and CDR2 is FQNEAQ (reference sequence). The CDR3 has 11 residues. The CDR3 sequence is CASSLREVQYF. For the CDR3, the DNA is TGTGCCAGCAGCTTAAGGGAGGTCCAGTACTTC.

This chain's CDR3 is CASSLVLQGTEAFF. CDR3 in DNA: TGTGCCAGCAGTTTAGTACTCCAGGGAACTGAAGCTTTCTTT. The V gene is TRBV27, the J gene TRBJ1-1; TRBD1 might be the D (5 bases). Germline V gives CDR1 MNHEY, CDR2 SMNVEV (reference sequence). The CDR3 contains 14 residues. V dropped 2 bases and J dropped 5 bases, with 12 bases sitting between them.

The CDR3 protein is CASSLGQGFTDTQYF. In nucleotides, the CDR3 is TGTGCCAGCAGCTTGGGTCAGGGATTTACAGATACGCAGTATTTT. V is TRBV5-5 and J is TRBJ2-3; tentative D call: TRBD1 (5 bases). Germline V gives CDR1 SGHKS, CDR2 YYEKEE (reference sequence). The CDR3 spans 15 residues. Trimming stripped 0 bases from V and 3 bases from J, with 11 bases between.

A few counts support this clone. V is TRBV19 and J is TRBJ2-7; 8 bases are shared with TRBD1. The CDR3 has 14 residues. Germline CDR1 and CDR2: LNHDA and SQIVND (reference sequence). After removal of 6 bases from V and 0 bases from J, the junction contained 4 bases not matched to a gene. The chain's CDR3 is CASSPGQDSYEQYF. The CDR3, as DNA: TGTGCCAGTAGCCCGGGACAGGACTCCTACGAGCAGTACTTC.

This clone was seen once. V usage is TRBV18 and J usage is TRBJ2-3; D is perhaps TRBD2 (6 bases). This CDR3 is built from 15 residues. The ends were cut back, 1 base at V and 0 bases at J, with 8 bases in the middle. Germline assignment: CDR1 KGHSH and CDR2 LQKENI. DNA of the CDR3: TGTGCCAGCTCACCACGGGGGGATAGCACAGATACGCAGTATTTT. Amino acids: CASSPRGDSTDTQYF.

This chain links TRBV4-3 with TRBJ2-5; 11 bases match TRBD2. Germline CDR1 is LGHNA and CDR2 is YSLEER. V shed 0 bases, J shed 1 base, and the junction held 7 bases outside the gene matches. The CDR3 runs to 18 residues. CDR3 coding DNA: TGCGCCAGCAGCCAAGATAGAGGACTAGCGGGTATCCAAGAGACCCAGTACTTC. Translated: CASSQDRGLAGIQETQYF.

This clone was picked up one time. V is TRBV6-1 and J is TRBJ1-6, with 9 bases lining up with TRBD1. Germline V lookup: CDR1 MNHNS, CDR2 SASEGT. Unmatched junction bases numbered 8, after V lost 3 bases and J lost 5 bases. The CDR3 has 17 residues. The CDR3 loop reads CASSEGTGMSHNSPLHF. The CDR3 coding sequence is TGTGCCAGCAGTGAGGGGACAGGGATGAGCCATAATTCACCCCTCCACTTT.

V usage is TRBV5-1 and J usage is TRBJ2-1; 11 bases match TRBD1. J gave up 9 bases and V 3 bases, and 8 bases lay outside the gene matches. This CDR3 is 15 amino acids long. CDR1 is SGHRS, CDR2 YFSETQ, per germline. The DNA for the CDR3 is TGCGCCAGCAGCTCGGTAGGACAGGGGGCTAGTGAGCAGTTCTTC. Protein: CASSSVGQGASEQFF.

This chain links TRBV6-4 with TRBJ1-1; D is ambiguous. Germline CDR1 and CDR2: MRHNA and SNTAGT. Trimming pared 6 bases from V and 9 bases from J, leaving 17 bases between. The length of the CDR3 is 13 residues. The CDR3 nucleotides are TGTGCCAGCAGCGTGGACCGAGGCGGGAAAGCTTTCTTT. This encodes CASSVDRGGKAFF.

V usage is TRBV28 and J usage is TRBJ1-3; 7 nucleotides agree with TRBD1. The CDR3 length is 17 residues. The germline V gene has CDR1 MDHEN and CDR2 SYDVKM. V gave up 6 bases and J gave up 0 bases; unmatched junction bases: 11. CDR3 nucleotide sequence: TGTGCCAGCAGGGGACCTCAGGGACAGCGCTCTGGAAACACCATATATTTT. Translated: CASRGPQGQRSGNTIYF.